Presented here are 27 T cell receptor beta chains from one specimen sequenced in a study of blood T cells in healthy people across ages (dated by TCRdb to between 2015 and 2016). The library was built by means of 5' RACE. Sequencing was performed on an Illumina HiSeq 2500. A second PCR of 7 to 11 cycles was performed with a sample-barcoded 5' primer and a J-beta primer mix. The public reads were run again by TCRdb, first through fastp at Q25 and then through MiXCR, and only productive beta chains were kept. Every CDR3 protein is listed once, alongside the most common genes and DNA of its rows. For this sample there are more than 900,000 distinct CDR3 sequences; approximately 26% appear just once. Approximately 0.7% of the sample belongs to the ten largest clones. This sample also appeared in a second study, on T cells of mothers and their children.

Sequenced: blood. The receptors here all came from a girl aged 2 to 10 in good health.

This clonotype has a handful of counts. The chain has TRBV7-9 and TRBJ2-3; D gene ambiguous. Germline values: CDR1 SEHNR, CDR2 FQNEAQ (reference sequence). V lost 5 bases and J lost 8, with 11 bases in between. The CDR3 loop spans 12 amino acids. In nucleotides, the CDR3 is TGTGCCAGCAGCCCCCACGGCGGTACGCAGTATTTT. This sequence encodes CASSPHGGTQYF.

V and J are TRBV27 and TRBJ2-3; D unresolved. V was trimmed by 9 bases and J by 8 bases, leaving 12 bases between them. The CDR3 runs to 11 residues. From germline, CDR1 is MNHEY and CDR2 SMNVEV (reference sequence). The DNA of the CDR3 is TGTGCCAGTAAGATGGGTGGTACGCAGTATTTT. Translation gives CASKMGGTQYF.

V usage is TRBV29-1 and J usage is TRBJ2-1; TRBD2 aligns across 7 bases. With 4 bases clipped from V and 3 bases from J, the junction kept 6 bases outside the gene matches. The CDR3 totals 14 residues. The germline V gene encodes CDR1 SQVTM and CDR2 ANQGSEA. CDR3 nucleotide sequence: TGCAGCGTTGCAAGGGGACTACTCTACAATGAGCAGTTCTTC. Translation: CSVARGLLYNEQFF.

The chain joins TRBV7-6 to TRBJ1-2, with D unresolved. V lost 0 bases, J lost 6 bases, and 11 bases lay in between. The CDR3 is made up of 14 amino acids. The germline CDR1 and CDR2 sequences are SGHVS and FNYEAQ. The CDR3 spells CASSLAGQFDGYTF. The CDR3 nucleotides are TGTGCCAGCAGCTTAGCGGGCCAGTTTGATGGCTACACCTTC.

This clonotype turned up a few times. V and J are TRBV19 and TRBJ2-7; D not resolved. Germline loops: CDR1 LNHDA, CDR2 SQIVND (reference sequence). Between the trimmed V and J ends, which lost 6 bases and 2 bases, there was a span of 5 bases. The CDR3 totals 11 residues. The CDR3 loop is CASRSTYEQYF. The CDR3 DNA sequence: TGTGCCAGTAGATCCACCTACGAGCAGTACTTC.

This clonotype was counted between two and nine times. The chain uses TRBV11-2 and TRBJ2-2; 9 bases align to TRBD2. Trimming cost V 2 bases and J 8 bases; bases outside gene matches: 9. Germline V lookup: CDR1 SGHAT, CDR2 FQNNGV. CDR3 size: 16 residues. The CDR3: CASSLYVAGAVGELFF. As DNA, the CDR3 is TGTGCCAGCAGCTTATACGTAGCGGGGGCCGTTGGGGAGCTGTTTTTT.

This clonotype has a handful of counts. Here the CDR3 reads CSARERTGYGYTF. CDR3 DNA: TGCAGTGCTAGAGAACGGACAGGCTATGGCTACACCTTC. This chain uses TRBV20-1 with TRBJ1-2; TRBD1 matches at 7 bases. J gave up 4 bases and V 0 bases, and 2 bases lay outside the gene matches. The germline V gene has CDR1 DFQATT and CDR2 SNEGSKA (reference sequence). The CDR3 contains 13 residues.

CDR3 loop: CASSYAGPVGTEAFF. The CDR3 DNA reads as TGTGCCAGCAGTTACGCAGGACCCGTGGGTACTGAAGCTTTCTTT. The chain joins TRBV6-2 or TRBV6-3 to TRBJ1-1; D is unresolved. CDR1 MNHEY and CDR2 SVGEGT come from the germline V gene. The CDR3 runs to 15 residues. The germline V and J ends were trimmed by 2 bases and 5 bases, with 15 bases remaining between them.

V usage is TRBV29-1 and J usage is TRBJ2-7; the D gene is possibly TRBD2 (6 bases). Trimming removed 7 bases from V and 10 bases from J, with 17 bases in between. The CDR3 is 11 amino acids. CDR1 is SQVTM, CDR2 ANQGSEA, per germline. CDR3 region: CSAGLQEAQYF. The CDR3 bases are TGCAGCGCGGGACTTCAAGAGGCCCAGTACTTC.

This clonotype was detected only a few times. The chain recombines TRBV6-1 with TRBJ1-2; 8 bases line up with TRBD1. The germline V gene encodes CDR1 MNHNS and CDR2 SASEGT. This CDR3 contains 14 residues. The trim removed 2 bases at V and 7 bases at J, leaving 6 bases unmatched. Written as DNA, the CDR3 is TGTGCCAGCAGTGAATTTGGACAGGGATGTGGCTACACCTTC. As protein: CASSEFGQGCGYTF.

In the case of this clonotype: One junction end disagrees with the germline gene, perhaps due to a read error. The CDR3 nucleotides are TGTGCCAGCATTCCGGGCTCTAGCTCCTGCAATGAGCAGTTCTTC. Encoded protein: CASIPGSSSCNEQFF. V gene TRBV12-3 or TRBV12-4 combines with J gene TRBJ2-1; D perhaps matches TRBD2 (5 bases). CDR3 size: 15 residues.

There are a few counts of this clonotype. The V and J genes are TRBV4-1 and TRBJ2-7, with 10 bases lining up with TRBD2. The DNA end favors TRBJ2-1, so the J call may be wrong. The CDR3 sequence is 15 residues long. Germline loops: CDR1 MGHRA, CDR2 YSYEKL. The CDR3 loop reads CASSPSGRAGNEQFF. The CDR3 region has the DNA TGCGCCAGCAGCCCAAGCGGGAGGGCCGGTAATGAGCAGTTCTTC.

The chain links TRBV27 to TRBJ2-2; maybe TRBD1 (5 bases). The germline CDR1 and CDR2 sequences are MNHEY and SMNVEV (reference sequence). CDR3 length equals 16 residues. Trimming took off 4 bases at V and 0 bases at J, with 12 bases between the two ends. The DNA of the CDR3 is TGTGCCAGCAGTTCGAATCGACAGACGAACACCGGGGAGCTGTTTTTT. This encodes CASSSNRQTNTGELFF.

Turning to this clonotype: A junction boundary mismatches the germline segment, possibly from a read error. V gene TRBV12-3 or TRBV12-4 combines with J gene TRBJ2-5; D may be TRBD2 (6 bases). The J call may be incorrect, as the DNA end agrees better with TRBJ2-7. The CDR3 totals 14 residues. CDR3 coding DNA: TGTGCCAGCAGTCTAGCGCCCGAGGGCTACGAGCAGTACTTC. Amino acids: CASSLAPEGYEQYF.

The rearrangement links TRBV12-3 or TRBV12-4 to TRBJ1-4; D possibly corresponds to TRBD1 (5 bases). V was trimmed by 5 bases and J by 6 bases, leaving 7 bases between them. This CDR3 is built from 12 residues. The CDR3 spells CASSPGYEKLFF. The CDR3 region has the DNA TGTGCCAGCAGTCCAGGGTATGAAAAACTGTTTTTT.

V gene TRBV28 combines with J gene TRBJ1-1, with TRBD1 matching 11 bases. The CDR3 covers 15 residues. Germline V gene lookup returns CDR1 MDHEN and CDR2 SYDVKM. The V segment lost 4 bases and the J segment 5 bases; nucleotides outside the gene matches: 6. The CDR3 sequence is CASSSGQGARTEAFF. The CDR3, as DNA: TGTGCCAGCAGTTCAGGACAGGGGGCTAGGACTGAAGCTTTCTTT.

This clonotype was observed many times. The rearrangement links TRBV20-1 to TRBJ2-3; D is unresolved. Looked up from germline, CDR1 is DFQATT and CDR2 is SNEGSKA (reference sequence). The CDR3 loop spans 13 amino acids. V was cut by 0 bases and J by 2 bases, with 6 bases left in between. The CDR3 DNA reads as TGCAGTGCTAGAGACCCTTACACAGATACGCAGTATTTT. Protein sequence: CSARDPYTDTQYF.

The rearrangement uses TRBV28 and TRBJ2-1; TRBD2 agrees at 10 bases. V lost 5 bases, J lost 9 bases, and 13 bases stayed unmatched. This CDR3 region has 16 residues. Germline CDR1 reads MDHEN; CDR2 reads SYDVKM. The CDR3 loop reads CASSQPSTSGTSEQFF. In nucleotides, the CDR3 is TGTGCCAGCAGTCAACCCAGTACTAGCGGGACGAGTGAGCAGTTCTTC. The variable domain in full, completed from reference TRBV28 and TRBJ2-1, reads DVKVTQSSRYLVKRTGEKVFLECVQDMDHENMFWYRQDPGLGLRLIYFSYDVKMKEKGDIPEGYSVSREKKERFSLILESASTNQTSMYLCASSQPSTSGTSEQFFGPGTRLTVL.

This clonotype was seen only a few times. The V and J genes are TRBV7-9 and TRBJ1-5; the D is unclear. The V end lost 5 bases, the J end lost 4 bases, and 9 bases lay between the germline ends. Germline CDR1 and CDR2: SEHNR and FQNEAQ (reference sequence). The CDR3 spans 13 residues. The CDR3 DNA follows: TGTGCCAGCAGCGTGGGCCCGAATCAGCCCCAGCATTTT. Protein sequence: CASSVGPNQPQHF.

The V gene is TRBV5-1, the J gene TRBJ2-1, with D perhaps given as TRBD1 or TRBD2 (6 bases each). The CDR3 sequence is 11 residues long. Per the germline V gene, CDR1 is SGHRS and CDR2 is YFSETQ. V lost 5 bases, J lost 12 bases, and 12 bases lay in between. The CDR3 coding sequence is TGCGCCAGCAGATCCCCGGGGGCGCAGTTCTTC. Its translation: CASRSPGAQFF.

The rearrangement uses TRBV20-1 and TRBJ1-5; 7 bases match TRBD1. The CDR3 contains 12 residues. Germline loops: CDR1 DFQATT, CDR2 SNEGSKA (reference sequence). V dropped 3 bases and J dropped 5; count of bases not matched to a gene: 1. CDR3 DNA sequence: TGCAGTGCTAGGACAGGGTATCAGCCCCAGCATTTT. This gives the protein CSARTGYQPQHF.

The J gene is TRBJ1-5, the V gene TRBV29-1; no clear D gene. Trimming took 4 bases from V and 1 from J, leaving 8 bases between them. The V gene's germline CDR1 is SQVTM and CDR2 ANQGSEA. This CDR3 spans 13 amino acids. Written as DNA, the CDR3 is TGCAGCGTTGTAACGGAAAGCAATCAGCCCCAGCATTTT. Translating it yields CSVVTESNQPQHF.

The V call is TRBV5-1, the J call TRBJ2-5; 10 nucleotides line up with TRBD1. Germline loops: CDR1 SGHRS, CDR2 YFSETQ. The CDR3 runs 19 residues. With 3 bases clipped from V and 5 bases from J, the junction kept 19 bases outside the gene matches. In DNA, the CDR3 is TGCGCCAGCAGCTCGACCATACAAGACTTAGGACAGGGGGTTGAGACCCAGTACTTC. Translating gives CASSSTIQDLGQGVETQYF.

In this sample, this clonotype turned up a few times. This chain connects TRBV5-5 to TRBJ1-4; no clear D gene. Trimming took 4 bases from V and 6 from J, leaving 19 bases between them. Per the germline V gene, CDR1 is SGHKS and CDR2 is YYEKEE (reference sequence). The CDR3 spans 16 residues. CDR3: CASSMELAVWDEKLFF. CDR3 bases: TGTGCCAGCAGCATGGAGCTAGCGGTATGGGATGAAAAACTGTTTTTT.

The V call is TRBV20-1, the J call TRBJ2-1, with a weak D call TRBD1 (5 bases). CDR3 size: 13 residues. Germline V CDR1 and CDR2: DFQATT, SNEGSKA (reference sequence). V was pared by 6 bases and J by 8 bases, with 17 bases between. CDR3 loop: CSASLTVTYEQFF. CDR3 sequence (DNA): TGCAGTGCCTCTTTGACAGTCACTTATGAGCAGTTCTTC.

V and J are TRBV29-1 and TRBJ2-5; 9 positions match TRBD2. Germline values: CDR1 SQVTM, CDR2 ANQGSEA. Unmatched junction bases numbered 16, after V lost 0 bases and J lost 2 bases. The CDR3 spans 19 residues. The CDR3 reads CSVEDLLTGVSGRQETQYF. CDR3 nucleotides: TGCAGCGTTGAAGATCTTTTGACAGGCGTCAGCGGGAGGCAAGAGACCCAGTACTTC.

This clonotype came up a few times. The chain employs TRBV7-2 and TRBJ2-7; 7 bases line up with TRBD1. Germline V gene sequence: CDR1 SGHTA, CDR2 FQGNSA. Trimming removed 3 bases from V and 2 bases from J; junction bases left unmatched: 7. This CDR3 has 15 residues. CDR3 in amino acids: CASSLRRGSTYEQYF. The CDR3 DNA is TGTGCCAGCAGCTTGCGCAGGGGGTCGACCTACGAGCAGTACTTC.